These T cell receptor beta chains were read from a single sample in a study of human T cells and chemical hapten exposure. MiXCR, applied by TCRdb to the RACE reads, yields one record per CDR3 protein. The table lists more than 65,000 distinct CDR3 sequences, around a third of them singletons. Sample: whole blood, taken in connection with sensitization to the hapten diphenylcyclopropenone (DPC). The source of these receptors is a man aged 35 to 55 with alopecia areata. Some clones in this sample may be carry-over from other donors' samples. Both conserved end residues are part of each CDR3. A D gene is named only where the DNA matches it firmly. The listing skips clone size in some rows; elsewhere it reads once, few, many or a size class.

few,NA,TRBJ1-1,TRBV5-1,TGCGCCAGCAGCTTGGAGTTTGCAGGGTCGTCGGGAACTGAAGCTTTCTTT,CASSLEFAGSSGTEAFF
NA,TRBD1,TRBJ1-4,TRBV27,TGTGCCAGCAGGAAGGACAGGCCCGAGGATCATACTAATGAAAAACTGTTTTTT,CASRKDRPEDHTNEKLFF
medium-sized,TRBD1,TRBJ2-7,TRBV13,TGTGCCAGCAGCTTTCCCGGGACAGGGGGCAGGGAGCAGTACTTC,CASSFPGTGGREQYF
few,TRBD2,TRBJ2-1,TRBV12-3/TRBV12-4,TGTGCCAGCAGTTTCGAGACTAGCGGGAGGTTGAATGAGCAGTTCTTC,CASSFETSGRLNEQFF
NA,TRBD1,TRBJ1-1,TRBV12-3/TRBV12-4,TGTGCCAGCAGACAGGGGGAAGGCACTGAAGCTTTCTTT,CASRQGEGTEAFF
once,NA,TRBJ2-7,TRBV7-2,TGTGCCAGCAGCTTAGGTGGTAAGCAGTACTTC,CASSLGGKQYF
NA,TRBD1,TRBJ1-1,TRBV4-1,TGCGCCAGCAGCCTACAGGGGGGGAACACTGAAGCTTTCTTT,CASSLQGGNTEAFF
NA,TRBD1,TRBJ2-4,TRBV20-1,TGCAGTGCTCCATACAGGGGGCGAATTACCAAAAACATTCAGTACTTC,CSAPYRGRITKNIQYF
NA,TRBD1,TRBJ2-6,TRBV27,TGTGCCAGCAGTCGTTACAGGGGGCCTGGGGCCAACGTCCTGACTTTC,CASSRYRGPGANVLTF
NA,TRBD2,TRBJ2-1,TRBV12-3/TRBV12-4,TGTGCCAGCATAATCGGACTAGCGGGGGCCAACAATGAGCAGTTCTTC,CASIIGLAGANNEQFF
NA,TRBD2,TRBJ2-7,TRBV9,TGTGCCAGCAGCGTTGGTAGCGGGAGCCACGAGCAGTACTTC,CASSVGSGSHEQYF
NA,NA,TRBJ2-7,TRBV20-1,TGCAGTGCTAATCGGGGGCGGCTAGTTGGCGAGCAGTACTTC,CSANRGRLVGEQYF
few,NA,TRBJ2-7,TRBV6-5,TGTGCCAGCAGTTACTCGGGGAGCGGTTCCTACGAGCAGTACTTC,CASSYSGSGSYEQYF
NA,TRBD2,TRBJ2-3,TRBV6-1,TGTGCCAGCAGTTGGCTAGCGGGAGCCAACACAGATACGCAGTATTTT,CASSWLAGANTDTQYF
NA,TRBD1,TRBJ2-6,TRBV28,TGTGCCAGCGGCCCACCGGGACAGGATGTTTCTGGGGCCAACGTCCTGACTTTC,CASGPPGQDVSGANVLTF
few,NA,TRBJ2-1,TRBV2,TGTGCCAGCAGCGAAGGGACGATTCCGGGCCCCCAGTTCTTC,CASSEGTIPGPQFF
few,TRBD2,TRBJ2-1,TRBV7-9,TGTGCCAGCAGCATAGCGGGAGTCGCTGAGCAGTTCTTC,CASSIAGVAEQFF
NA,NA,TRBJ2-3,TRBV7-9,TGTGCCAGCAGCCCCGGGCGGAGGACAGATACGCAGTATTTT,CASSPGRRTDTQYF
few,TRBD2,TRBJ2-5,TRBV7-9,TGTGCCAGCAGCTTTCTAGCGGGACGCAAACAAGAGACCCAGTACTTC,CASSFLAGRKQETQYF
NA,NA,TRBJ2-3,TRBV7-6,TGTGCCAGCAGCTCGACAGCGGATACGCAGTATTTT,CASSSTADTQYF
few,TRBD1,TRBJ1-5,TRBV12-3/TRBV12-4,TGTGCCAGCAGCTTCACAGGGGATCAGCCCCAGCATTTT,CASSFTGDQPQHF
NA,NA,TRBJ1-1,TRBV7-9,TGTGCCAGCAGCTCATCTGGTTGGGGGAACACTGAAGCTTTCTTT,CASSSSGWGNTEAFF
NA,TRBD1,TRBJ2-3,TRBV4-3,TGCGCCAGCACCGGGACAGGCACTAGCACAGATACGCAGTATTTT,CASTGTGTSTDTQYF
few,TRBD1,TRBJ2-7,TRBV7-2,TGTGCCAGCAGCTTAGGACAGGGGGCGGGCTACGAGCAGTACTTC,CASSLGQGAGYEQYF
NA,NA,TRBJ2-7,TRBV10-3,TGTGCCATCAGTGAGGCATACGAGCAGTACTTC,CAISEAYEQYF
NA,TRBD1,TRBJ2-3,TRBV5-1,TGCGCCAGCAGCTTTCCGAACTCGAGCTGGAGACAGGGGACAGATACGCAGTATTTT,CASSFPNSSWRQGTDTQYF
NA,NA,TRBJ2-7,TRBV5-1,TGCGCCAGCAGCTTTGGCAAATCGTACGAGCAGTACTTC,CASSFGKSYEQYF
few,NA,TRBJ2-1,TRBV12-3/TRBV12-4,TGTGCCAGCAGTTTAGTCTCCGGCACCCATGAGCAGTTCTTC,CASSLVSGTHEQFF
few,NA,TRBJ2-5,TRBV5-1,TGCGCCAGCAGCTTGCTAGGGGTCGGAGAGACCCAGTACTTC,CASSLLGVGETQYF
NA,TRBD2,TRBJ2-1,TRBV4-2,TGTGCCAGCAGCCAAGACGGACTAGCGGACTACAATGAGCAGTTCTTC,CASSQDGLADYNEQFF
NA,NA,TRBJ1-5,TRBV20-1,TGCAGTGCTTCCGGGACCCCAAGTAATCAGCCCCAGCATTTT,CSASGTPSNQPQHF
few,NA,TRBJ2-6,TRBV19,TGTGCCAGTAGTATCTCAGACTCTGGGGCCAACGTCCTGACTTTC,CASSISDSGANVLTF
NA,TRBD1,TRBJ1-1,TRBV7-3,TGTGCCAGCAGCCCCCAGGGGGCTGCTGAAGCTTTCTTT,CASSPQGAAEAFF
NA,NA,TRBJ2-7,TRBV5-1,TGCGCCAGCAGCCAGAGTGGGGGGCAAGCTTACGAGCAGTACTTC,CASSQSGGQAYEQYF
NA,NA,TRBJ1-5,TRBV7-9,TGTGCCAGCAGCTTACAAGGGAGCAATCAGCCCCAGCATTTT,CASSLQGSNQPQHF
few,NA,TRBJ2-3,TRBV27,TGTGCCAGCAGAGGTAGCCCCCGGCCAGATACGCAGTATTTT,CASRGSPRPDTQYF
once,NA,TRBJ2-1,TRBV19,TGTGCCAGTAGTATTCGTCTGCCACTGAATGAGCAGTTCTTC,CASSIRLPLNEQFF
few,TRBD2,TRBJ2-7,TRBV29-1,TGCAGCGTAGGGACTAGCTACGAGCAGTACTTC,CSVGTSYEQYF
NA,TRBD1,TRBJ2-7,TRBV10-3,TGTGCCATCAGTCCTCATGGGTGGGACAGGGAGAGCTACGAGCAGTACTTC,CAISPHGWDRESYEQYF
NA,NA,TRBJ2-1,TRBV5-1,TGCGCCAGCAGCTGGCGGGGTTACAATGAGCAGTTCTTC,CASSWRGYNEQFF
NA,TRBD1,TRBJ1-1,TRBV2,TGTGCCAGCAGTAGACAGGGACGGACCACTGAAGCTTTCTTT,CASSRQGRTTEAFF
few,NA,TRBJ2-1,TRBV19,TGTGCCAGTAGTATAGGGGTATACAATGAGCAGTTCTTC,CASSIGVYNEQFF